What follows are 5 T cell receptor beta chains derived from one specimen sequenced in a study of T cells after yellow fever vaccination. A single record per CDR3 protein comes from TCRdb applying MiXCR to the 5' RACE reads. The repertoire has about 630,000 distinct CDR3 sequences, more than 9% of them found once; the top ten carry 14% to 15%. Sequenced here: PBMCs, sampled on the day of the yellow fever booster vaccination. These receptor sequences come from a man younger than 45 who received the YFV17D yellow fever vaccine.

This clonotype was seen at least ten times. The rearrangement uses TRBV29-1 and TRBJ2-7; no definite D call. V was pared by 3 bases and J by 3 bases, with 6 bases between. Germline lookup yields CDR1 SQVTM and CDR2 ANQGSEA. The CDR3 has 11 amino acids. As DNA, the CDR3 is TGCAGCGTTGATACAGACTACGAGCAGTACTTC. Protein product: CSVDTDYEQYF.

This clonotype appeared a few times. V gene TRBV7-2 combines with J gene TRBJ1-5, with D perhaps TRBD1 (5 bases). V was clipped by 7 bases and J by 5 bases, with 18 bases between them. CDR1 is SGHTA and CDR2 is FQGNSA in the germline V gene. The length of the CDR3 is 15 residues. The CDR3 DNA reads TGTGCCAGCAACCCCGAGGGGCAAGCCCATCAGCCCCAGCATTTT. As protein: CASNPEGQAHQPQHF. Drawing the rest from reference TRBV7-2 and TRBJ1-5, the complete variable domain is GAGVSQSPSNKVTEKGKDVELRCDPISGHTALYWYRQSLGQGLEFLIYFQGNSAPDKSGLPSDRFSAERTGGSVSTLTIQRTQQEDSAVYLCASNPEGQAHQPQHFGDGTRLSIL.

This CDR3 is CASSLDSYRYGYTF. CDR3 nucleotide sequence: TGCGCCAGCAGCCTCGACAGTTATCGCTATGGCTACACCTTC. This chain joins TRBV5-1 and TRBJ1-2, with D maybe TRBD1 (5 bases). The germline V gene has CDR1 SGHRS and CDR2 YFSETQ. The germline V and J ends were trimmed by 4 bases and 4 bases, with 14 bases remaining between them. The CDR3 is 14 amino acids.

The chain has TRBV12-3 or TRBV12-4 and TRBJ2-2; TRBD2 matches at 7 bases. The CDR3 has 15 residues. Trimming removed 3 bases from V and 5 bases from J; junction bases left unmatched: 6. The CDR3 loop reads CASSFGGLETGELFF. Written as DNA, the CDR3 is TGTGCCAGCAGTTTTGGCGGACTAGAGACCGGGGAGCTGTTTTTT.

The chain recombines TRBV10-3 with TRBJ2-5; 10 bases align to TRBD2. The trim removed 0 bases at V and 3 bases at J, leaving 4 bases unmatched. Germline values: CDR1 ENHRY, CDR2 SYGVKD. CDR3 length: 16 amino acids. CDR3: CAISESPSGREETQYF. DNA of the CDR3: TGTGCCATCAGTGAGTCCCCTAGCGGGAGAGAAGAGACCCAGTACTTC.